One sample yielded the 25 T cell receptor beta chains listed below, sequenced in a study of CD8 T cells in ankylosing spondylitis. From the 5' RACE reads, TCRdb called clonotypes with MiXCR, one entry per CDR3 protein. The data show a few hundred thousand distinct CDR3 sequences, 15% to 20% seen once. The sequenced sample consisted of blood, either unsorted or a sorted T cell fraction (not recorded which). These receptors were collected from a male donor with ankylosing spondylitis or in good health (not recorded which).

The chain combines TRBV29-1 with TRBJ2-1; 11 bases fit TRBD2. V lost 7 bases to trimming and J lost 4 bases; unmatched junction nucleotides: 9. This CDR3 has 15 amino acids. CDR1 is SQVTM, CDR2 ANQGSEA, per germline. CDR3 amino acids: CSAHGTSGLYNEQFF. Written as DNA, the CDR3 is TGCAGCGCGCATGGGACTAGCGGACTTTACAATGAGCAGTTCTTC.

This clonotype was detected only a few times. J is TRBJ2-1 and V is TRBV20-1, with TRBD1 matching 9 bases. Germline CDR1 and CDR2: DFQATT and SNEGSKA (reference sequence). After removal of 6 bases from V and 4 bases from J, the junction contained 7 bases not matched to a gene. CDR3 length: 14 residues. Here the CDR3 reads CSANGQGIYNEQFF. The CDR3 DNA sequence: TGCAGTGCCAACGGACAGGGGATATACAATGAGCAGTTCTTC.

Only a few counts were recorded for this clonotype. The chain is built from TRBV10-3 and TRBJ2-1; D unresolved. The CDR3 covers 12 residues. Looked up from germline, CDR1 is ENHRY and CDR2 is SYGVKD. The V and J ends lost 2 bases and 9 bases respectively, with 8 bases between them. This CDR3 reads CAISEGKGEQFF. The CDR3 DNA reads TGTGCCATCAGTGAGGGGAAAGGTGAGCAGTTCTTC.

The table lists this clonotype with a few counts. The CDR3: CASSEAPGANTEAFF. The CDR3 nucleotides are TGTGCCAGCAGTGAGGCCCCCGGGGCGAACACTGAAGCTTTCTTT. The chain combines TRBV25-1 with TRBJ1-1; tentative D call: TRBD1 (5 bases). The germline CDR1 and CDR2 sequences are MGHDK and SYGVNS. V gave up 3 bases and J gave up 1 base, with 12 bases separating them. CDR3 length equals 15 residues.

This chain links TRBV7-3 with TRBJ1-5; 8 bases are shared with TRBD1. CDR1 and CDR2 (germline): SGHTA, FQGTGA. V was pared by 5 bases and J by 3 bases, with 9 bases of the junction left unmatched. The CDR3 loop spans 16 amino acids. As DNA, the CDR3 is TGTGCCAGCAGCCTGGACAGGGAGGAAGCCAATCAGCCCCAGCATTTT. Translation gives CASSLDREEANQPQHF. The complete variable domain, with remaining parts taken from reference TRBV7-3 and TRBJ1-5, reads GAGVSQTPSNKVTEKGKYVELRCDPISGHTALYWYRQSLGQGPEFLIYFQGTGAADDSGLPNDRFFAVRPEGSVSTLKIQRTERGDSAVYLCASSLDREEANQPQHFGDGTRLSIL.

In its sample, this clonotype was seen a few times. The rearrangement uses TRBV2 and TRBJ2-7, with a possible D match to TRBD1 (5 bases). Germline V CDR1 and CDR2: SNHLY, FYNNEI. Trimming stripped 3 bases from V and 4 bases from J, with 7 bases between. The CDR3 has 12 amino acids. CDR3 in DNA: TGTGCCAGCAGTGAGACAGCGTACGAGCAGTACGTC. Its protein product is CASSETAYEQYV.

This clonotype was seen at least ten times. The chain combines TRBV29-1 with TRBJ1-3; TRBD1 matches at 9 bases. The V segment lost 3 bases and the J segment 4 bases; nucleotides outside the gene matches: 7. The CDR3 is 15 amino acids. From germline, CDR1 is SQVTM and CDR2 ANQGSEA. Written as DNA, the CDR3 is TGCAGCGTTGACCGGACGGACAGGGGAGGAAACACCATATATTTT. Protein product: CSVDRTDRGGNTIYF.

This clonotype was detected only a few times. The chain employs TRBV20-1 and TRBJ1-5; D not certain. V was cut by 5 bases and J by 3 bases, with 8 bases left in between. Germline V gives CDR1 DFQATT, CDR2 SNEGSKA (reference sequence). The CDR3 is 12 residues long. CDR3: CSADHTNQPQHF. CDR3 bases: TGCAGTGCTGACCACACCAATCAGCCCCAGCATTTT.

This clonotype was recorded at least ten times. The genes are TRBV15 and TRBJ2-1; D possibly corresponds to TRBD1 (6 bases). The CDR3 covers 15 residues. V gave up 1 base and J gave up 3 bases, with 10 bases separating them. Germline V gives CDR1 LNHNV, CDR2 YYDKDF (reference sequence). CDR3 coding DNA: TGTGCCACCAGCAGAGTAGGGGGATACTACAATGAGCAGTTCTTC. Translating it yields CATSRVGGYYNEQFF.

This clonotype was seen more than once but under ten times. The chain uses TRBV5-1 and TRBJ1-1; 12 bases are shared with TRBD1. With 5 bases clipped from V and 0 bases from J, the junction kept 5 bases outside the gene matches. Germline CDR1 and CDR2: SGHRS and YFSETQ. CDR3 length equals 16 residues. In DNA, the CDR3 is TGCGCCAGCAGACCCGGGACAGGGGGCGTGAACACTGAAGCTTTCTTT. Residues: CASRPGTGGVNTEAFF.

CDR3 bases: TGTGCCAGCAGCTCGACTAGCGGGTCGGCGAACACCGGGGAGCTGTTTTTT. This encodes CASSSTSGSANTGELFF. The rearrangement links TRBV6-1 to TRBJ2-2, with 10 bases lining up with TRBD2. Germline lookup yields CDR1 MNHNS and CDR2 SASEGT. Trimming at V came to 6 bases and at J to 0 bases, leaving 7 bases not matched to a gene. The CDR3 length is 17 residues.

The chain employs TRBV5-5 and TRBJ2-5; D gene unclear. The germline V and J ends were trimmed by 6 bases and 5 bases, with 8 bases remaining between them. CDR1 SGHKS and CDR2 YYEKEE come from the germline V gene (reference sequence). The CDR3 extends over 11 amino acids. CDR3 amino acids: CASTMRETQYF. Here the CDR3 DNA reads TGTGCCAGCACCATGAGGGAGACCCAGTACTTC.

The chain is built from TRBV11-2 and TRBJ2-5; D unclear. CDR1 SGHAT and CDR2 FQNNGV come from the germline V gene. The V end was cut by 0 bases, the J end by 3 bases, with 11 bases between. The CDR3 contains 15 residues. CDR3: CASSLDGRTEETQYF. Here the CDR3 DNA reads TGTGCCAGCAGCTTAGATGGAAGGACGGAAGAGACCCAGTACTTC. The whole variable domain, remainder taken from reference TRBV11-2 and TRBJ2-5, is EAGVAQSPRYKIIEKRQSVAFWCNPISGHATLYWYQQILGQGPKLLIQFQNNGVVDDSQLPKDRFSAERLKGVDSTLKIQPAKLEDSAVYLCASSLDGRTEETQYFGPGTRLLVL.

This clonotype was counted at least ten times. The CDR3 spells CASSPDRDTGELFF. In DNA, the CDR3 is TGTGCCAGCAGCCCAGACAGGGACACCGGGGAGCTGTTTTTT. The V gene is TRBV7-9, the J gene TRBJ2-2; 7 bases agree with TRBD1. The CDR3 has 14 residues. The trim removed 5 bases at V and 3 bases at J, leaving 3 bases unmatched. Germline V gene sequence: CDR1 SEHNR, CDR2 FQNEAQ (reference sequence).

This clonotype came up a few times. This chain uses TRBV5-1 with TRBJ1-3; TRBD1 aligns across 7 bases. The CDR3 loop spans 16 amino acids. CDR1 is SGHRS and CDR2 is YFSETQ in the germline V gene. With V trimmed by 4 bases and J by 0 bases, 7 bases remained unmatched. The CDR3 region is CASSPGTVTSGNTIYF. For the CDR3, the DNA is TGCGCCAGCAGCCCCGGGACAGTCACCTCTGGAAACACCATATATTTT.

This clonotype was counted only a few times. This chain connects TRBV11-2 to TRBJ1-2; TRBD1 matches at 8 bases. V lost 5 bases to trimming and J lost 1 base; unmatched junction nucleotides: 9. This CDR3 spans 16 amino acids. The germline V gene has CDR1 SGHAT and CDR2 FQNNGV. This CDR3 reads CASSPTTGGLNYGYTF. DNA of the CDR3: TGTGCCAGCAGCCCAACTACAGGGGGGCTTAACTATGGCTACACCTTC.

This clonotype was seen a handful of times. This chain connects TRBV27 to TRBJ1-2; weak D call: TRBD1 (5 bases). V was cut by 5 bases and J by 0 bases, with 10 bases left in between. The CDR3 is 14 amino acids. Germline-derived CDR1 and CDR2 are MNHEY and SMNVEV (reference sequence). The CDR3, as DNA: TGTGCCAGCAGTCAATTAGGGGCTAACTATGGCTACACCTTC. This encodes CASSQLGANYGYTF.

The chain is built from TRBV15 and TRBJ1-3; maybe TRBD1 (6 bases). The CDR3 spans 16 residues. V was cut by 4 bases and J by 3 bases, with 16 bases left in between. Germline V gene data show CDR1 as LNHNV and CDR2 as YYDKDF (reference sequence). The CDR3 sequence is CATSTPGDEHGNTIYF. The CDR3 coding sequence is TGTGCCACCAGCACGCCAGGGGATGAACATGGAAACACCATATATTTT.

The chain links TRBV10-3 to TRBJ2-1; 10 nucleotides agree with TRBD2. CDR1 and CDR2 from the germline V gene are ENHRY and SYGVKD. The CDR3 has 14 amino acids. Trimming cost V 7 bases and J 3 bases; bases outside gene matches: 3. The chain's CDR3 is CAIKGLADYNEQFF. Here the CDR3 DNA reads TGTGCCATCAAAGGACTAGCGGACTACAATGAGCAGTTCTTC.

This clonotype was recorded a few times. The chain joins TRBV24-1 to TRBJ2-5; TRBD1 aligns across 7 bases. The CDR3 has 16 amino acids. CDR1 is KGHDR and CDR2 is SFDVKD in the germline V gene. Trimming took 3 bases from V and 0 from J; bases not matched to a gene: 6. The CDR3 DNA sequence: TGTGCCACCAGTGATCCAGGGGGTGTGTACCAAGAGACCCAGTACTTC. This sequence encodes CATSDPGGVYQETQYF.

This clonotype has a handful of counts. V and J are TRBV7-9 and TRBJ2-3, with D perhaps being TRBD1 or TRBD2 (5 bases each). V was clipped by 3 bases and J by 4 bases, with 11 bases between them. The germline V gene encodes CDR1 SEHNR and CDR2 FQNEAQ (reference sequence). CDR3 length equals 14 residues. In nucleotides, the CDR3 is TGTGCCAGCAGCTTGGACTGGGGCGCAGATACGCAGTATTTT. It specifies CASSLDWGADTQYF.

The rearrangement links TRBV6-1 to TRBJ1-2; possibly TRBD1 for D (5 bases). Trimming left V 6 bases short and J 3 bases short, with 23 bases between. The CDR3 runs 17 residues. Germline-derived CDR1 and CDR2 are MNHNS and SASEGT. The CDR3 coding sequence is TGTGCCAGCAGCCGTTCCCAAACAGGAGCTCAAGACTATGGCTACACCTTC. Its protein is CASSRSQTGAQDYGYTF.

This clonotype has a handful of counts. The chain carries TRBV6-2 or TRBV6-3 and TRBJ2-7, with TRBD1 matching 7 bases. Germline CDR1 and CDR2: MNHEY and SVGEGT. Trimming removed 5 bases from V and 3 bases from J; junction bases left unmatched: 4. This CDR3 region has 13 residues. The CDR3 DNA is TGTGCCAGCAGTCCTACAGGGGACTACGAGCAGTACGTC. Amino acid sequence: CASSPTGDYEQYV.

This clonotype showed up just a few times. This rearrangement joins TRBV5-1 to TRBJ2-5, with D possibly called TRBD1 or TRBD2 (5 bases each). The V gene lost 0 bases and the J gene lost 5 bases, with 11 bases spanning the gap. The CDR3 sequence is 14 residues long. Germline V gene data show CDR1 as SGHRS and CDR2 as YFSETQ. In DNA form, the CDR3 reads TGCGCCAGCAGCTTGGCATGGGGCGGGGAGACCCAGTACTTC. Translating gives CASSLAWGGETQYF.

This clonotype qualifies as medium-sized (0.01 to 0.1%). The V and J genes are TRBV7-8 and TRBJ2-4; 9 nucleotides match TRBD1. Germline CDR1 is SGHVS and CDR2 is FQNEAQ. With 5 bases clipped from V and 0 bases from J, the junction kept 8 bases outside the gene matches. CDR3 size: 17 residues. CDR3 coding DNA: TGTGCCAGCAGCAAGGGACAGGGAATCCTAGCCAAAAACATTCAGTACTTC. This gives the protein CASSKGQGILAKNIQYF.